The 30 T cell receptor beta chains below all came from one sample that was sequenced in a study of T cell responses to AZD1222 COVID-19 vaccine. Assay: immunoSEQ multiplex PCR; the TCRdb copy retains only in-frame clones and omits some. The sample has roughly 100,000 clones, over 90% seen once. Sequenced material: peripheral blood, taken on day 0 of AZD1222 vaccination. All receptors come from an adult in good health.

V is TRBV5-8 and J is TRBJ2-5, with TRBD2 identical over 10 bases. This CDR3 is built from 16 residues. Per the germline V gene, CDR1 is SGHTS and CDR2 is YDEGEE. V lost 2 bases and J lost 0; bases outside the gene matches: 4. The CDR3 spells CASSFGLAAYQETQYF. The CDR3 DNA reads TGTGCCAGCAGCTTTGGACTAGCGGCGTACCAAGAGACCCAGTACTTC.

This chain uses TRBV2 with TRBJ2-1; 12 bases map to TRBD2. This CDR3 spans 16 amino acids. Germline lookup yields CDR1 SNHLY and CDR2 FYNNEI. The trim removed 6 bases at V and 0 bases at J, leaving 3 bases unmatched. DNA for the CDR3: TGTGCCAGCAGGCTGACTAGCGGGAGCTCCTACAATGAGCAGTTCTTC. It codes for CASRLTSGSSYNEQFF. The complete variable domain, with remaining parts taken from reference TRBV2 and TRBJ2-1, reads EPEVTQTPSHQVTQMGQEVILRCVPISNHLYFYWYRQILGQKVEFLVSFYNNEISEKSEIFDDQFSVERPDGSNFTLKIRSTKLEDSAMYFCASRLTSGSSYNEQFFGPGTRLTVL.

This clone has a single count. The chain combines TRBV12-3 or TRBV12-4 with TRBJ2-7; no firm D call. This CDR3 region has 13 residues. Deletions cut 2 bases from V and 6 bases from J, with 11 bases between. The CDR3 sequence is CASSLQGALEQYF. Written as DNA, the CDR3 is TGTGCCAGCAGTTTACAAGGAGCCCTCGAGCAGTACTTC.

The CDR3 DNA reads as TGCAGTGCCCCGATCGTACACGAGCAGTACTTC. This translates into CSAPIVHEQYF. This chain uses TRBV20-1 with TRBJ2-7; unclear D gene. The germline gives CDR1 DFQATT, CDR2 SNEGSKA (reference sequence). The CDR3 spans 11 residues. Between the trimmed V and J ends, which lost 6 bases and 5 bases, there was a span of 11 bases.

The chain combines TRBV12-3 or TRBV12-4 with TRBJ1-6; D gene ambiguous. The CDR3 totals 13 residues. V was clipped by 7 bases and J by 7 bases, with 11 bases between them. Written as DNA, the CDR3 is TGTGCCAGCACCTTGCTGATAAATTCACCCCTCCACTTT. It translates to CASTLLINSPLHF.

CDR3 DNA sequence: TGTGCTAGTGGTTTCCGGGACAGGACCTACGAGCAGTACTTC. Amino acids: CASGFRDRTYEQYF. J is TRBJ2-7 and V is TRBV12-5, with 8 bases that match TRBD1. CDR3 size: 14 residues. Germline lookup yields CDR1 LGHNT and CDR2 FRNRAP. V shed 3 bases and J 2 bases; nucleotides not matched to a gene: 3. Drawing the rest from reference TRBV12-5 and TRBJ2-7, the complete variable domain is DARVTQTPRHKVTEMGQEVTMRCQPILGHNTVFWYRQTMMQGLELLAYFRNRAPLDDSGMPKDRFSAEMPDATLATLKIQPSEPRDSAVYFCASGFRDRTYEQYFGPGTRLTVT.

V gene TRBV5-6 combines with J gene TRBJ1-2; 7 nucleotides align to TRBD1. Unmatched junction bases numbered 2, after V lost 4 bases and J lost 2 bases. Germline-derived CDR1 and CDR2 are SGHDT and YYEEEE. The CDR3 has 13 amino acids. CDR3 DNA: TGTGCCAGCAGCGTGGGACAGAACTATGGCTACACCTTC. This encodes CASSVGQNYGYTF.

The V and J genes are TRBV6-2 or TRBV6-3 and TRBJ2-7; D call uncertain. Trimming shortened V by 0 bases and J by 4 bases, and 10 bases separated the two germline ends. Germline V gene lookup returns CDR1 MNHEY and CDR2 SVGEGT. This CDR3 contains 14 residues. The DNA for the CDR3 is TGTGCCAGCAGTTACTCGGGTGGCTATTACGAGCAGTACTTC. This gives the protein CASSYSGGYYEQYF.

V and J are TRBV2 and TRBJ2-5, with unresolved D. V lost 2 bases and J lost 3, with 7 bases in between. This CDR3 has 13 amino acids. The germline V gene encodes CDR1 SNHLY and CDR2 FYNNEI. The CDR3: CASSERQKETQYF. In DNA, the CDR3 is TGTGCCAGCAGTGAACGTCAGAAAGAGACCCAGTACTTC.

The rearrangement links TRBV6-5 to TRBJ1-5; D not resolved. Deletions cut 6 bases from V and 7 bases from J, with 16 bases between. This CDR3 comprises 14 residues. From germline, CDR1 is MNHEY and CDR2 SVGAGI. Here the CDR3 reads CASSPGQTGQPQHF. CDR3 in DNA: TGTGCCAGCAGCCCCGGCCAAACGGGACAGCCCCAGCATTTT.

The chain has TRBV19 and TRBJ1-1, with D tentatively TRBD1 (5 bases). Germline loops: CDR1 LNHDA, CDR2 SQIVND (reference sequence). CDR3 size: 13 residues. V lost 6 bases and J lost 4, with 12 bases in between. The CDR3 reads CASSPGRGTEAFF. The CDR3 DNA is TGTGCCAGTAGCCCTGGGAGGGGCACTGAAGCTTTCTTT.

The chain links TRBV19 to TRBJ1-3; TRBD1 might be the D (5 bases). V dropped 5 bases and J dropped 6 bases, with 11 bases sitting between them. Germline assignment: CDR1 LNHDA and CDR2 SQIVND (reference sequence). The CDR3 loop spans 13 amino acids. The DNA of the CDR3 is TGTGCCAGTAGTGTAGGGGATCAAAACACCATATATTTT. This sequence encodes CASSVGDQNTIYF.

This clone is labeled medium-sized (0.01 to 0.1%). The chain links TRBV7-6 to TRBJ1-4; 10 positions agree with TRBD1. CDR3 length: 17 amino acids. V was clipped by 4 bases and J by 1 base; unmatched bases: 6. The germline V gene has CDR1 SGHVS and CDR2 FNYEAQ. The CDR3 nucleotides read TGTGCCAGCAGCTCTGTAGGACAGGGGGGAACTAATGAAAAACTGTTTTTT. This translates into CASSSVGQGGTNEKLFF.

V usage is TRBV27 and J usage is TRBJ2-7; D perhaps matches TRBD2 (6 bases). The CDR3 loop spans 13 amino acids. With 5 bases removed from V and 4 bases from J, the gap between germline ends came to 12 bases. From germline, CDR1 is MNHEY and CDR2 SMNVEV (reference sequence). The chain's CDR3 is CASSPTAGYEQYF. The CDR3, as DNA: TGTGCCAGCAGTCCTACGGCGGGGTACGAGCAGTACTTC.

J is TRBJ1-1 and V is TRBV7-9, with D possibly TRBD1 on 5 matching bases. V was trimmed by 1 base and J by 5 bases, leaving 11 bases between them. In germline, CDR1 is SEHNR, CDR2 FQNEAQ (reference sequence). This CDR3 is built from 14 residues. The CDR3 sequence is CASSLVRVRTEAFF. Written as DNA, the CDR3 is TGTGCCAGCAGCTTAGTCAGGGTGAGAACTGAAGCTTTCTTT. Filled out from reference TRBV7-9 and TRBJ1-1, the complete variable domain reads DTGVSQNPRHKITKRGQNVTFRCDPISEHNRLYWYRQTLGQGPEFLTYFQNEAQLEKSRLLSDRFSAERPKGSFSTLEIQRTEQGDSAMYLCASSLVRVRTEAFFGQGTRLTVV.

J is TRBJ1-3 and V is TRBV30; D gene uncertain. V dropped 2 bases and J dropped 0 bases, with 5 bases sitting between them. Per germline, CDR1 GTSNPN and CDR2 SVGIG (reference sequence). This CDR3 region has 13 residues. The CDR3 spells CAWSTDSGNTIYF. CDR3 coding DNA: TGTGCCTGGAGTACGGACTCTGGAAACACCATATATTTT.

There are a few counts of this clone. The CDR3 spells CATSLTGDSSYEQYF. CDR3 nucleotide sequence: TGTGCCACCAGCCTTACAGGGGACAGCTCCTACGAGCAGTACTTC. The V and J genes are TRBV15 and TRBJ2-7, with TRBD1 matching 7 bases. The CDR3 loop spans 15 amino acids. The V gene's germline CDR1 is LNHNV and CDR2 YYDKDF (reference sequence). With V trimmed by 5 bases and J by 0 bases, 7 bases remained unmatched.

The chain uses TRBV19 and TRBJ2-7, with unresolved D. Germline assignment: CDR1 LNHDA and CDR2 SQIVND (reference sequence). The CDR3 length is 14 residues. Trimming pared 3 bases from V and 2 bases from J, leaving 11 bases between. As DNA, the CDR3 is TGTGCCAGTAGTATGTCGGGCAGAGCCTACGAGCAGTACTTC. Its protein product is CASSMSGRAYEQYF.

The V call is TRBV11-2, the J call TRBJ1-2; D may be TRBD1 (5 bases). V lost 5 bases and J lost 6, with 10 bases in between. The length of the CDR3 is 12 residues. Germline V gene data show CDR1 as SGHAT and CDR2 as FQNNGV. CDR3 DNA sequence: TGTGCCAGCAGCGAGGGGCACGATGGCTACACCTTC. Residues: CASSEGHDGYTF.

The genes are TRBV28 and TRBJ2-2; D is uncertain. The V gene's germline CDR1 is MDHEN and CDR2 SYDVKM. This CDR3 contains 12 residues. With 3 bases removed from V and 4 bases from J, the gap between germline ends came to 3 bases. This CDR3 reads CASSLFTGELFF. CDR3 nucleotides: TGTGCCAGCAGTTTGTTCACCGGGGAGCTGTTTTTT. Full variable domain (outside the CDR3, taken from reference TRBV28 and TRBJ2-2): DVKVTQSSRYLVKRTGEKVFLECVQDMDHENMFWYRQDPGLGLRLIYFSYDVKMKEKGDIPEGYSVSREKKERFSLILESASTNQTSMYLCASSLFTGELFFGEGSRLTVL.

The J gene is TRBJ2-2, the V gene TRBV7-9; tentative D call: TRBD1 (6 bases). The CDR3 has 16 residues. Trimming took 5 bases from V and 0 from J, leaving 13 bases between them. Germline V gene data show CDR1 as SEHNR and CDR2 as FQNEAQ (reference sequence). CDR3 in amino acids: CASSPRTVANTGELFF. The CDR3 bases are TGTGCCAGCAGCCCCCGGACAGTCGCGAACACCGGGGAGCTGTTTTTT.

The gene calls are TRBV28 and TRBJ2-1; TRBD2 matches 8 bases. The CDR3 extends over 17 amino acids. V lost 6 bases, J lost 8 bases, and 18 bases stayed unmatched. Germline CDR1 MDHEN, CDR2 SYDVKM. CDR3 DNA: TGTGCCAGCAGCCCACCGGGAGGGCGAGCGGGAATGGATGAGCAGTTCTTC. Protein product: CASSPPGGRAGMDEQFF. The full variable domain, its missing parts supplied by reference TRBV28 and TRBJ2-1, is DVKVTQSSRYLVKRTGEKVFLECVQDMDHENMFWYRQDPGLGLRLIYFSYDVKMKEKGDIPEGYSVSREKKERFSLILESASTNQTSMYLCASSPPGGRAGMDEQFFGPGTRLTVL.

The rearrangement joins TRBV30 to TRBJ1-1, with D perhaps matching TRBD1 (5 bases). Germline values: CDR1 GTSNPN, CDR2 SVGIG (reference sequence). With 3 bases removed from V and 8 bases from J, the gap between germline ends came to 13 bases. The CDR3 loop spans 12 amino acids. Written as DNA, the CDR3 is TGTGCCTGGAGGGCCAAGGGGTTCGAAGCTTTCTTT. Translated, it gives CAWRAKGFEAFF.

J is TRBJ2-2 and V is TRBV5-6; unclear D gene. V dropped 3 bases and J dropped 7 bases, with 10 bases sitting between them. CDR3 size: 13 residues. CDR1 is SGHDT and CDR2 is YYEEEE in the germline V gene. The DNA of the CDR3 is TGTGCCAGCAGCTCCCATCTTAGCGGGGAGCTGTTTTTT. This translates into CASSSHLSGELFF.

V gene TRBV5-1 combines with J gene TRBJ2-2, with TRBD2 identical over 8 bases. Germline V gene lookup returns CDR1 SGHRS and CDR2 YFSETQ. CDR3 length: 15 amino acids. V dropped 4 bases and J dropped 1; count of bases not matched to a gene: 3. The CDR3 loop reads CASSLSGVNTGELFF. The CDR3, as DNA: TGCGCCAGCAGCCTTAGCGGGGTGAACACCGGGGAGCTGTTTTTT.

This clone has only a few counts. The chain uses TRBV29-1 and TRBJ1-5; D may be TRBD1 (6 bases). Trimming removed 6 bases at V and 5 bases at J, with 14 bases between. Germline V lookup: CDR1 SQVTM, CDR2 ANQGSEA. The CDR3 has 13 residues. CDR3 amino acids: CSVTLGGDQPQHF. For the CDR3, the DNA is TGCAGCGTAACTCTAGGGGGGGATCAGCCCCAGCATTTT. The variable domain in full, completed from reference TRBV29-1 and TRBJ1-5, reads SAVISQKPSRDICQRGTSLTIQCQVDSQVTMMFWYRQQPGQSLTLIATANQGSEATYESGFVIDKFPISRPNLTFSTLTVSNMSPEDSSIYLCSVTLGGDQPQHFGDGTRLSIL.

This clone was counted only a few times. The chain joins TRBV4-1 to TRBJ2-2; D call uncertain. This CDR3 contains 14 residues. Germline CDR1 MGHRA, CDR2 YSYEKL. The V gene lost 0 bases and the J gene lost 5 bases, with 7 bases spanning the gap. The CDR3, as DNA: TGCGCCAGCAGCCAAGAAGGGTGGACCGGGGAGCTGTTTTTT. This translates into CASSQEGWTGELFF.

The chain couples TRBV11-3 to TRBJ1-3; D not resolved. CDR3 length equals 15 residues. Trimming removed 8 bases from V and 6 bases from J, with 20 bases in between. Germline loops: CDR1 SGHNT, CDR2 YENEEA. The CDR3 sequence: CASPPPVPLENTIYF. The CDR3 DNA reads as TGTGCCAGCCCCCCCCCGGTACCGTTGGAAAACACCATATATTTT.

The chain uses TRBV6-5 and TRBJ1-2; 10 bases agree with TRBD1. The V segment lost 10 bases and the J segment 7 bases; nucleotides outside the gene matches: 6. The CDR3 length is 12 residues. CDR1 is MNHEY, CDR2 SVGAGI, per germline. The CDR3 DNA sequence: TGTGCCACCGAGGGACAGGGGTCTGGCTACACCTTC. Translated: CATEGQGSGYTF.

This clone came up a few times. The V gene is TRBV20-1, the J gene TRBJ2-3, with D possibly matching TRBD2 (6 bases). V was pared by 3 bases and J by 5 bases, with 12 bases between. CDR3 length equals 13 residues. Germline loops: CDR1 DFQATT, CDR2 SNEGSKA (reference sequence). CDR3 in amino acids: CSASPGDGDTQYF. The CDR3 coding sequence is TGCAGTGCTAGTCCGGGAGACGGAGATACGCAGTATTTT.